This TCR beta chain appears in the sequencing data of a study of CD8+ T cells in alopecia areata. V gave up 0 bases and J gave up 0 bases, with 19 bases separating them. Germline lookup yields CDR1 SGHNT and CDR2 YYREEE (reference sequence). The CDR3 loop spans 20 amino acids. General observations from the study: Possibly as an HLA-related effect, TCR sharing across patients appeared less clear than in mice.

As for this clone: As yet, its antigen is unknown.

Extracted RNA was reverse transcribed into cDNA, the sequencing template. Assay used: immunoSEQ multiplex PCR; TCRdb lists only in-frame clones, some missing. The sample consists of around 270,000 clones, about three fifths of them appearing once. Treatment defined: oral pan-JAK inhibitor, 5-10 mg twice daily. Lesional scalp tissue (obtained by punch biopsy) and peripheral blood were collected from alopecia areata patients. The starting material was CD4+ T cells sorted from blood, obtained at week 24, from a patient treated with tofacitinib. The receptor comes from a human donor with alopecia areata. This rearrangement joins TRBV5-4 to TRBJ2-6; no clear D gene. The CDR3, as DNA: TGTGCCAGCAGCTTGGCATTTCTTAGTAGTACCAGCTCTGGGGCCAACGTCCTGACTTTC. Protein: CASSLAFLSSTSSGANVLTF.